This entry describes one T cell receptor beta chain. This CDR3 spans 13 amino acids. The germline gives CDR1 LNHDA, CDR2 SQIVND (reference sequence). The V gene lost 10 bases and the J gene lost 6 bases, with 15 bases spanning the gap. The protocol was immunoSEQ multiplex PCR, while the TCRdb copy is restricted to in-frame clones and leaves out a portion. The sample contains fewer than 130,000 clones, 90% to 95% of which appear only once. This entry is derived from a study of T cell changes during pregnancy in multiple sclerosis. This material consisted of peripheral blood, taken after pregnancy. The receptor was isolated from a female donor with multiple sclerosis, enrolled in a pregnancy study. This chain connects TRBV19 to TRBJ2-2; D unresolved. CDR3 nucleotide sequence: TGTGCCACACTGCAAAGTGAGGCCGGGGAGCTGTTTTTT. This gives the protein CATLQSEAGELFF. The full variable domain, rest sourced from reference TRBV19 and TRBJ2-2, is DGGITQSPKYLFRKEGQNVTLSCEQNLNHDAMYWYRQDPGQGLRLIYYSQIVNDFQKGDIAEGYSVSREKKESFPLTVTSAQKNPTAFYLCATLQSEAGELFFGEGSRLTVL.